Listed below are T cell receptor beta chains from one sample, sequenced in a study of regulatory T cells in long-lasting Graves disease. TCRdb reprocessed the multiplex PCR reads with MiXCR, giving one entry per CDR3 protein. The data show 520,000 or so distinct CDR3 sequences, more than 10% seen once. This sample also belongs to another study, concerning T cells in Graves' hyperthyroidism and ophthalmopathy.

Source: peripheral blood mononuclear cells (PBMCs), taken at new diagnosis, from a patient treated with antithyroid drugs. These receptors all stem from a woman aged 30 to 39 with Graves disease. The CDR3 runs from the conserved cysteine through the conserved F or W. The order of the fields is J gene, V gene, D gene, clone size, CDR3 protein, CDR3 DNA. A D gene is named only where the DNA matches it firmly. Size is stated for part of the rows, as once, few or many counts, or as a class when the clone is expanded.

j_gene: TRBJ1-1
v_gene: TRBV30
d_gene: .
abundance: many
CDR3aa: CAWSVQALHAFF
CDR3nt: TGTGCCTGGAGTGTACAGGCCCTTCATGCTTTCTTT

j_gene: TRBJ2-1
v_gene: TRBV19
d_gene: .
abundance: few
CDR3aa: CASSIAQSGDRFYNEQFF
CDR3nt: TGTGCCAGTAGTATAGCCCAAAGCGGGGACAGGTTCTACAATGAGCAGTTCTTC

j_gene: TRBJ2-3
v_gene: TRBV7-9
d_gene: TRBD2
abundance: many
CDR3aa: CASRLSRLAGRDTQYF
CDR3nt: TGTGCCAGCAGGTTAAGTCGTCTAGCGGGACGAGATACGCAGTATTTT

j_gene: TRBJ1-2
v_gene: TRBV29-1
d_gene: .
abundance: many
CDR3aa: CSVRNGRDYGYTF
CDR3nt: TGCAGCGTCAGGAACGGACGGGACTATGGCTACACCTTC

j_gene: TRBJ1-1
v_gene: TRBV30
d_gene: TRBD1
abundance: many
CDR3aa: CAWSFGTGNTEAFF
CDR3nt: TGTGCCTGGAGTTTCGGGACAGGGAACACTGAAGCTTTCTTT

j_gene: TRBJ2-3
v_gene: TRBV11-1
d_gene: .
abundance: many
CDR3aa: CASSPSALGDTQYF
CDR3nt: TGTGCCAGCAGCCCATCGGCCCTGGGAGATACGCAGTATTTT

j_gene: TRBJ2-5
v_gene: TRBV7-9
d_gene: TRBD2
abundance: .
CDR3aa: CASSPPGLAGAETQYF
CDR3nt: TGTGCCAGCAGCCCCCCGGGGCTAGCGGGAGCGGAGACCCAGTACTTC

j_gene: TRBJ2-5
v_gene: TRBV3-1
d_gene: .
abundance: many
CDR3aa: CASSQDQGRETQYF
CDR3nt: TGTGCCAGCAGCCAAGATCAGGGGAGGGAGACCCAGTACTTC

j_gene: TRBJ1-1
v_gene: TRBV12-5
d_gene: TRBD1
abundance: many
CDR3aa: CASGWTGSTEAFF
CDR3nt: TGTGCTAGTGGTTGGACAGGATCCACTGAAGCTTTCTTT

j_gene: TRBJ2-7
v_gene: TRBV12-3/TRBV12-4
d_gene: .
abundance: many
CDR3aa: CASSPTTGQAPYEQYF
CDR3nt: TGTGCCAGCAGTCCGACGACAGGCCAGGCACCCTACGAGCAGTACTTC

j_gene: TRBJ2-3
v_gene: TRBV6-5
d_gene: .
abundance: few
CDR3aa: CASSYYPGTQRGTDTQYF
CDR3nt: TGTGCCAGCAGTTACTACCCCGGGACACAGAGAGGCACAGATACGCAGTATTTT

j_gene: TRBJ2-1
v_gene: TRBV6-2/TRBV6-3
d_gene: .
abundance: many
CDR3aa: CASGDGYYNEQFF
CDR3nt: TGTGCCAGCGGTGACGGCTACTACAATGAGCAGTTCTTC

j_gene: TRBJ2-2
v_gene: TRBV11-1
d_gene: .
abundance: many
CDR3aa: CASRWRGDTGELFF
CDR3nt: TGTGCCAGCAGATGGAGGGGAGACACCGGGGAGCTGTTTTTT

j_gene: TRBJ2-7
v_gene: TRBV9
d_gene: TRBD2
abundance: few
CDR3aa: CASSVGSGRAFNEQYF
CDR3nt: TGTGCCAGCAGCGTGGGAAGCGGGAGGGCCTTCAACGAGCAGTACTTC

j_gene: TRBJ2-1
v_gene: TRBV3-1
d_gene: TRBD2
abundance: many
CDR3aa: CASSQDWLAASYNEQFF
CDR3nt: TGTGCCAGCAGCCAAGATTGGCTAGCGGCCTCCTACAATGAGCAGTTCTTC

j_gene: TRBJ1-2
v_gene: TRBV30
d_gene: .
abundance: many
CDR3aa: CAWSPAGVGYGYTF
CDR3nt: TGTGCCTGGAGTCCGGCCGGAGTTGGGTATGGCTACACCTTC

j_gene: TRBJ1-5
v_gene: TRBV6-1
d_gene: .
abundance: few
CDR3aa: CASSLTVFGSNQPQHF
CDR3nt: TGTGCCAGCAGCCTGACAGTCTTTGGGTCCAATCAGCCCCAGCATTTT

j_gene: TRBJ1-1
v_gene: TRBV30
d_gene: TRBD1
abundance: .
CDR3aa: CAGKTQGSTEAFF
CDR3nt: TGTGCCGGTAAAACACAGGGGAGCACTGAAGCTTTCTTT

j_gene: TRBJ2-2
v_gene: TRBV11-2
d_gene: .
abundance: many
CDR3aa: CASSLDRERELFF
CDR3nt: TGTGCCAGCAGCTTAGATCGAGAAAGGGAGCTGTTTTTT

j_gene: TRBJ2-7
v_gene: TRBV6-2/TRBV6-3
d_gene: TRBD2
abundance: .
CDR3aa: CASSEQRGPSYEQYF
CDR3nt: TGTGCCAGCAGTGAACAGCGGGGACCTTCCTACGAGCAGTACTTC

j_gene: TRBJ1-1
v_gene: TRBV18
d_gene: .
abundance: many
CDR3aa: CASSPVGGSTEAFF
CDR3nt: TGTGCCAGCTCACCTGTCGGGGGGTCCACTGAAGCTTTCTTT

j_gene: TRBJ2-2
v_gene: TRBV20-1
d_gene: TRBD1
abundance: .
CDR3aa: CSARDHPGQGMAGELFF
CDR3nt: TGCAGTGCTAGAGATCACCCGGGACAGGGGATGGCCGGGGAGCTGTTTTTT

j_gene: TRBJ2-3
v_gene: TRBV24-1
d_gene: TRBD1
abundance: few
CDR3aa: CATSDGTGLDTQYF
CDR3nt: TGTGCCACCAGTGATGGGACAGGGTTAGATACGCAGTATTTT

j_gene: TRBJ1-1
v_gene: TRBV27
d_gene: .
abundance: many
CDR3aa: CASSNQPYTEAFF
CDR3nt: TGTGCCAGCAGTAATCAGCCTTACACTGAAGCTTTCTTT

j_gene: TRBJ2-1
v_gene: TRBV7-2
d_gene: TRBD1
abundance: once
CDR3aa: CASSLAWTGGYNEQFF
CDR3nt: TGTGCCAGCAGCTTAGCATGGACAGGGGGGTACAATGAGCAGTTCTTC

j_gene: TRBJ2-3
v_gene: TRBV9
d_gene: TRBD1
abundance: few
CDR3aa: CASSCDDRGVSSDTQYF
CDR3nt: TGTGCCAGCAGCTGCGATGACAGGGGTGTTTCATCAGATACGCAGTATTTT

j_gene: TRBJ2-2
v_gene: TRBV9
d_gene: .
abundance: .
CDR3aa: CASSATGSGAGELFF
CDR3nt: TGTGCCAGCAGCGCGACAGGGAGCGGGGCCGGGGAGCTGTTTTTT

j_gene: TRBJ1-2
v_gene: TRBV3-1
d_gene: TRBD1
abundance: few
CDR3aa: CASSQNRGYGYTF
CDR3nt: TGTGCCAGCAGCCAAAACAGGGGCTATGGCTACACCTTC

j_gene: TRBJ1-5
v_gene: TRBV19
d_gene: .
abundance: .
CDR3aa: CASTGISYQPQHF
CDR3nt: TGTGCCAGTACGGGAATCTCATATCAGCCCCAGCATTTT

j_gene: TRBJ1-5
v_gene: TRBV28
d_gene: .
abundance: many
CDR3aa: CASSPGGGNQPQHF
CDR3nt: TGTGCCAGCAGCCCTGGGGGGGGCAATCAGCCCCAGCATTTT

j_gene: TRBJ1-2
v_gene: TRBV7-9
d_gene: .
abundance: many
CDR3aa: CASSLASGQGYTF
CDR3nt: TGTGCCAGCAGCTTAGCGTCAGGGCAAGGCTACACCTTC

j_gene: TRBJ1-6
v_gene: TRBV19
d_gene: TRBD1
abundance: .
CDR3aa: CASSTTGGDSPLHF
CDR3nt: TGTGCCAGTAGTACGACAGGGGGCGATTCACCCCTCCACTTT

j_gene: TRBJ2-3
v_gene: TRBV30
d_gene: .
abundance: once
CDR3aa: CAWSVLGLRTDTQYF
CDR3nt: TGTGCCTGGAGTGTACTGGGGTTGCGCACAGATACGCAGTATTTT

j_gene: TRBJ2-7
v_gene: TRBV10-1
d_gene: .
abundance: many
CDR3aa: CASSDGLVQAETYEQYF
CDR3nt: TGCGCCAGCAGTGACGGCTTGGTCCAGGCAGAAACCTACGAGCAGTACTTC

j_gene: TRBJ1-1
v_gene: TRBV20-1
d_gene: .
abundance: many
CDR3aa: CSARSGLSNTEAFF
CDR3nt: TGCAGTGCTAGGAGTGGACTATCGAACACTGAAGCTTTCTTT

j_gene: TRBJ1-1
v_gene: TRBV28
d_gene: .
abundance: many
CDR3aa: CASSFGQSNTEAFF
CDR3nt: TGTGCCAGCAGTTTTGGACAGTCGAACACTGAAGCTTTCTTT

j_gene: TRBJ2-1
v_gene: TRBV20-1
d_gene: .
abundance: many
CDR3aa: CSARDLRGPSYNEQFF
CDR3nt: TGCAGTGCTAGAGATCTACGGGGGCCATCCTACAATGAGCAGTTCTTC

j_gene: TRBJ1-1
v_gene: TRBV27
d_gene: TRBD1
abundance: many
CDR3aa: CASNRGQGLSNTEAFF
CDR3nt: TGTGCCAGCAACCGGGGACAGGGACTATCGAACACTGAAGCTTTCTTT

j_gene: TRBJ2-1
v_gene: TRBV18
d_gene: TRBD1
abundance: many
CDR3aa: CASSPDRVFPNEQFF
CDR3nt: TGTGCCAGCTCACCCGACAGGGTTTTTCCCAATGAGCAGTTCTTC

j_gene: TRBJ1-3
v_gene: TRBV18
d_gene: .
abundance: .
CDR3aa: CASSQSQGASGNTIYF
CDR3nt: TGTGCCAGCTCACAATCCCAGGGTGCATCTGGAAACACCATATATTTT

j_gene: TRBJ2-5
v_gene: TRBV7-2
d_gene: .
abundance: many
CDR3aa: CASSLGAGETQYF
CDR3nt: TGTGCCAGCAGCTTAGGAGCGGGAGAGACCCAGTACTTC

j_gene: TRBJ1-2
v_gene: TRBV9
d_gene: .
abundance: many
CDR3aa: CASSREGDHYGYTF
CDR3nt: TGTGCCAGCAGCAGGGAGGGCGACCACTATGGCTACACCTTC

j_gene: TRBJ1-5
v_gene: TRBV19
d_gene: .
abundance: many
CDR3aa: CASSITGMRGQPQHF
CDR3nt: TGTGCCAGTAGTATAACAGGGATGCGGGGTCAGCCCCAGCATTTT

j_gene: TRBJ1-2
v_gene: TRBV19
d_gene: TRBD1
abundance: few
CDR3aa: CASSRQGENYGYTF
CDR3nt: TGTGCCAGTAGTAGACAGGGGGAAAACTATGGCTACACCTTC

j_gene: TRBJ2-1
v_gene: TRBV2
d_gene: TRBD2
abundance: .
CDR3aa: CASMLASGSQTYNEQFF
CDR3nt: TGTGCCAGCATGCTCGCTAGCGGGAGCCAAACCTACAATGAGCAGTTCTTC

j_gene: TRBJ2-4
v_gene: TRBV5-1
d_gene: .
abundance: many
CDR3aa: CASSSTVAKNIQYF
CDR3nt: TGTGCCAGCAGCTCGACAGTAGCCAAAAACATTCAGTACTTC

j_gene: TRBJ2-5
v_gene: TRBV10-3
d_gene: .
abundance: many
CDR3aa: CAIRKGERIQETQYF
CDR3nt: TGTGCCATACGAAAAGGAGAACGGATCCAAGAGACCCAGTACTTC

j_gene: TRBJ2-3
v_gene: TRBV2
d_gene: TRBD2
abundance: many
CDR3aa: CASTRRSGKGPTDTQYF
CDR3nt: TGTGCCAGCACGCGGAGGAGCGGGAAAGGCCCCACAGATACGCAGTATTTT

j_gene: TRBJ2-7
v_gene: TRBV11-3
d_gene: TRBD1
abundance: many
CDR3aa: CASSPLTGPYEQYF
CDR3nt: TGTGCCAGCAGCCCCCTGACAGGGCCCTACGAGCAGTACTTC

j_gene: TRBJ2-7
v_gene: TRBV9
d_gene: TRBD2
abundance: .
CDR3aa: CASSVAASGSNEQYF
CDR3nt: TGTGCCAGCAGCGTAGCGGCCAGCGGGAGTAACGAGCAGTACTTC

j_gene: TRBJ2-1
v_gene: TRBV19
d_gene: TRBD2
abundance: many
CDR3aa: CASSLQISGSSYNEQFF
CDR3nt: TGTGCCAGTAGTCTACAAATAAGCGGGAGTTCCTACAATGAGCAGTTCTTC

j_gene: TRBJ2-1
v_gene: TRBV14
d_gene: .
abundance: many
CDR3aa: CASSQRVEQFF
CDR3nt: TGTGCCAGCAGCCAAAGGGTAGAGCAGTTCTTC

j_gene: TRBJ2-5
v_gene: TRBV27
d_gene: TRBD1
abundance: many
CDR3aa: CASSRQGVPREAQYF
CDR3nt: TGTGCCAGCAGCCGACAGGGGGTACCAAGAGAGGCCCAGTACTTC